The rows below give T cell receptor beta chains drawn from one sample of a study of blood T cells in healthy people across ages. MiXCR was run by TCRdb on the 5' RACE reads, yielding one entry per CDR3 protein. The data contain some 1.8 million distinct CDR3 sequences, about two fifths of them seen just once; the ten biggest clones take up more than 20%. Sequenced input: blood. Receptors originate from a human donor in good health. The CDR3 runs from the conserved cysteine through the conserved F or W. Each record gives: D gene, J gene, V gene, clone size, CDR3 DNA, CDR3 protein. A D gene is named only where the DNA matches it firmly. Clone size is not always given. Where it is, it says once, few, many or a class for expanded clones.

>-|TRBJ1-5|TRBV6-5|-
TGTGCCAGCAGCCCAAGACAGGTTCATCAGCCCCAGCATTTT
CASSPRQVHQPQHF
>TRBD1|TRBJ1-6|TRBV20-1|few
TGCAGTGCTAGAGATTCGCGAGGGGGCGGCGATTCACCCCTCCACTTT
CSARDSRGGGDSPLHF
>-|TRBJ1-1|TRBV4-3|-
TGCGCCAGCAGCCAAGATAACGGGGCGAGCACTGAAGCTTTCTTT
CASSQDNGASTEAFF
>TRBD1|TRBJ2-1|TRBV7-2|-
TGTGCCAGCACCCACCGGACAGGGTTCGATGAGCAGTTCTTC
CASTHRTGFDEQFF
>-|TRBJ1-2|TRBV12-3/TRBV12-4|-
TGTGCCAGCAGTTTGAATTCCGGAGTGGGGTGGAACTATGGCTACACCTTC
CASSLNSGVGWNYGYTF
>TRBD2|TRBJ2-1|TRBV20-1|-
TGCAGTGCTAGAGATATACTAGCGGGAGCGGGTAATGAGCAGTTCTTC
CSARDILAGAGNEQFF
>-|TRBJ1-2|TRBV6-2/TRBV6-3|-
TGTGCCAGCAGCTCCCCGGGGGCATTTCGCTCTGCGTATGGCTACACCTTC
CASSSPGAFRSAYGYTF
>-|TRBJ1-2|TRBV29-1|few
TGCAGCGTTGTAGGGGCCTATGGCTACACCTTC
CSVVGAYGYTF
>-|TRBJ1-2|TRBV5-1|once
TGCGCCAGCAGCGACAGGACAGAAAACTATGGCTACACCTTC
CASSDRTENYGYTF
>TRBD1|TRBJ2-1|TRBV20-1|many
TGCAGTGCCTCGGGACAGATGTCCTACAATGAGCAGTTCTTC
CSASGQMSYNEQFF
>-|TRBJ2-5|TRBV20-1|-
TGCAGTGCTCTGCCAGATGAAGAGACCCAGTACTTC
CSALPDEETQYF
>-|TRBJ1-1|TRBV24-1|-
TGTGCCACCAGTGATTTGTGGGGTTACATGAACACTGAAGCTTTCTTT
CATSDLWGYMNTEAFF
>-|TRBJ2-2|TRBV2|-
TGTGCCAGCAGGGGAAAGACTAGTACGCCCGGGGAGCTGTTTTTT
CASRGKTSTPGELFF
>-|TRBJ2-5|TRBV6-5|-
TGTGCCAGCAGTTACTCGAGCGAGAGGGAGACCCAGTACTTC
CASSYSSERETQYF